A single sample gave rise to the 18 T cell receptor beta chains below, sequenced in a study of blood T cell repertoires in COVID-19. Some clones are missing from TCRdb's copy, which holds only in-frame ones; the method was immunoSEQ multiplex PCR. The data contain 300,000 or so clones, more than 90% of them seen just once; the ten biggest clones take up 2.6%. The sequenced sample consisted of PBMCs or T cells enriched from blood (not recorded which). The source is a man aged 55 to 70 who had recovered from COVID-19.

The sample holds one count of this clone. V and J are TRBV4-2 and TRBJ1-2, with unresolved D. From germline, CDR1 is LGHNA and CDR2 YNFKEQ. The CDR3 has 15 residues. The V end was cut by 0 bases, the J end by 5 bases, with 13 bases between. CDR3 sequence reads: CASSQDRSPRYGYTF. CDR3 sequence (DNA): TGTGCCAGCAGCCAAGATAGATCCCCACGGTATGGCTACACCTTC.

The chain has TRBV6-5 and TRBJ2-3, with TRBD2 matching 11 bases. The ends lost 5 bases at V and 7 bases at J; junction bases unmatched: 5. The germline V gene encodes CDR1 MNHEY and CDR2 SVGAGI. The CDR3 length is 14 residues. The CDR3 region has the DNA TGTGCCAGCAGTACTAGCGGGGGCCGGTATACGCAGTATTTT. It specifies CASSTSGGRYTQYF.

V and J are TRBV11-1 and TRBJ2-5; TRBD2 aligns across 7 bases. CDR1 is SGHAT, CDR2 FQDESV, per germline (reference sequence). CDR3 length: 16 residues. Trimming at V came to 1 base and at J to 5 bases, leaving 10 bases not matched to a gene. The CDR3 loop is CASSLDQGLTVETQYF. DNA of the CDR3: TGTGCCAGCAGCTTAGATCAGGGACTAACTGTCGAGACCCAGTACTTC.

V and J are TRBV19 and TRBJ2-2; perhaps TRBD2 as D (5 bases). V dropped 5 bases and J dropped 0 bases, with 10 bases sitting between them. CDR3 length: 15 amino acids. Germline assignment: CDR1 LNHDA and CDR2 SQIVND (reference sequence). Written as DNA, the CDR3 is TGTGCCAGTAGTCCGGAGGCAACGAACACCGGGGAGCTGTTTTTT. It translates to CASSPEATNTGELFF.

The chain combines TRBV29-1 with TRBJ2-7, with TRBD1 as a possible D gene (6 bases). The CDR3 length is 13 residues. The germline V and J ends were trimmed by 0 bases and 6 bases, with 12 bases remaining between them. CDR1 and CDR2 (germline): SQVTM, ANQGSEA. This chain's CDR3 is CSVEEDRWGEQYF. The CDR3 coding sequence is TGCAGCGTTGAAGAAGACAGGTGGGGCGAGCAGTACTTC.

The chain carries TRBV7-9 and TRBJ1-6; no clear D. This CDR3 contains 17 residues. Trimming removed 5 bases at V and 0 bases at J, with 14 bases between. CDR1 is SEHNR and CDR2 is FQNEAQ in the germline V gene (reference sequence). The CDR3 here is CASSLGPPSSYNSPLHF. CDR3 nucleotides: TGTGCCAGCAGCCTAGGGCCCCCCAGCTCCTATAATTCACCCCTCCACTTT. The variable domain in full, with the rest retrieved from reference TRBV7-9 and TRBJ1-6, is DTGVSQNPRHKITKRGQNVTFRCDPISEHNRLYWYRQTLGQGPEFLTYFQNEAQLEKSRLLSDRFSAERPKGSFSTLEIQRTEQGDSAMYLCASSLGPPSSYNSPLHFGNGTRLTVT.

This clone was observed a handful of times. V is TRBV6-6 and J is TRBJ1-6; D is unresolved. V gave up 8 bases and J gave up 0 bases, with 8 bases separating them. CDR1 and CDR2 (germline): MNHNY, SVGAGI (reference sequence). This CDR3 is 14 amino acids long. This chain's CDR3 is CASRQSSYNSPLHF. CDR3 DNA sequence: TGTGCCAGCCGTCAGAGCTCCTATAATTCACCCCTCCACTTT.

The chain recombines TRBV11-2 with TRBJ1-3; 9 bases fit TRBD1. Germline V gives CDR1 SGHAT, CDR2 FQNNGV. The CDR3 is 14 residues long. V trimming: 5 bases; J trimming: 4 bases; junction bases outside the gene matches: 3. The CDR3 is CASSKQGAGNTIYF. CDR3 DNA: TGTGCCAGCAGCAAACAGGGGGCGGGAAACACCATATATTTT.

The V gene is TRBV9, the J gene TRBJ2-1, with 12 bases aligning to TRBD2. Germline V gives CDR1 SGDLS, CDR2 YYNGEE. The V and J ends lost 3 bases and 6 bases, in that order; junction bases with no gene match: 4. The CDR3 sequence is 15 residues long. CDR3 in DNA: TGTGCCAGCAGCGCTAGCGGGGGGGCTACCAATGAGCAGTTCTTC. Its protein is CASSASGGATNEQFF.

V gene TRBV11-2 combines with J gene TRBJ1-1, with D perhaps matching TRBD1 (6 bases). In germline, CDR1 is SGHAT, CDR2 FQNNGV. Trimming took 6 bases from V and 2 from J, leaving 16 bases between them. The CDR3 sequence is 15 residues long. As DNA, the CDR3 is TGTGCCAGCAGGCGGCCGACAGGTTTAAACACTGAAGCTTTCTTT. This encodes CASRRPTGLNTEAFF.

The chain carries TRBV11-3 and TRBJ2-1; 7 bases agree with TRBD2. CDR1 is SGHNT, CDR2 YENEEA, per germline. V shed 4 bases, J shed 3 bases, and the junction held 6 bases outside the gene matches. The CDR3 contains 15 residues. CDR3 amino acids: CASSYRTGGYNEQFF. The CDR3 region has the DNA TGTGCCAGCAGCTATCGGACGGGAGGCTACAATGAGCAGTTCTTC.

This chain joins TRBV5-1 and TRBJ2-3; 11 bases align to TRBD2. The CDR3 runs 15 residues. Trimming cost V 3 bases and J 5 bases; bases outside gene matches: 5. Germline-derived CDR1 and CDR2 are SGHRS and YFSETQ. CDR3 bases: TGCGCCAGCAGCTCCGGGACTAGCGGAGTAGATACGCAGTATTTT. Protein: CASSSGTSGVDTQYF.

This rearrangement joins TRBV9 to TRBJ1-1, with D possibly matching TRBD1 (5 bases). Germline lookup yields CDR1 SGDLS and CDR2 YYNGEE. The CDR3 runs to 15 residues. V lost 4 bases, J lost 2 bases, and 15 bases lay in between. The CDR3 nucleotides read TGTGCCAGCAGCCCCCTGACAGTTCTAAACACTGAAGCTTTCTTT. Translated: CASSPLTVLNTEAFF.

CDR3 in amino acids: CASSFFSSYNSPLHF. Here the CDR3 DNA reads TGCGCCAGCAGCTTTTTTAGCTCCTATAATTCACCCCTCCACTTT. V and J are TRBV5-1 and TRBJ1-6; D unresolved. The ends were cut back, 2 bases at V and 0 bases at J, with 6 bases in the middle. This CDR3 comprises 15 residues. Germline CDR1 reads SGHRS; CDR2 reads YFSETQ.

The chain carries TRBV30 and TRBJ2-1, with D possibly TRBD1 on 5 matching bases. V was shortened by 2 bases and J by 3 bases, with 14 bases between the two germline ends. Germline V gene sequence: CDR1 GTSNPN, CDR2 SVGIG (reference sequence). This CDR3 is built from 15 residues. CDR3 sequence reads: CAWSSVPGIYNEQFF. The CDR3 coding sequence is TGTGCCTGGAGTAGTGTACCAGGGATCTACAATGAGCAGTTCTTC.

The rearrangement links TRBV6-5 to TRBJ2-2, with a weak D call TRBD1 (8 bases). There are 14 residues in the CDR3. Germline lookup yields CDR1 MNHEY and CDR2 SVGAGI. The V end was cut by 9 bases, the J end by 7 bases, with 18 bases between. The CDR3 reads CASNTGGGIGELFF. The CDR3, as DNA: TGTGCCAGTAACACAGGGGGGGGTATCGGGGAGCTGTTTTTT.

This clone was seen only once. The chain joins TRBV7-2 to TRBJ2-1; a weak D match, TRBD1 (5 bases). This CDR3 is 12 amino acids long. V was cut by 5 bases and J by 6 bases, with 8 bases left in between. In germline, CDR1 is SGHTA, CDR2 FQGNSA. The CDR3 bases are TGTGCCAGCAGCCCCGACAGCAATGAGCAGTTCTTC. It codes for CASSPDSNEQFF.

The rearrangement links TRBV6-6 to TRBJ1-2, with TRBD1 identical over 7 bases. The CDR3 consists of 14 residues. With 6 bases clipped from V and 4 bases from J, the junction kept 8 bases outside the gene matches. Germline-derived CDR1 and CDR2 are MNHNY and SVGAGI (reference sequence). CDR3 sequence: CASSSGQPSYGYTF. CDR3 DNA sequence: TGTGCCAGCAGCTCGGGACAGCCCAGCTATGGCTACACCTTC.